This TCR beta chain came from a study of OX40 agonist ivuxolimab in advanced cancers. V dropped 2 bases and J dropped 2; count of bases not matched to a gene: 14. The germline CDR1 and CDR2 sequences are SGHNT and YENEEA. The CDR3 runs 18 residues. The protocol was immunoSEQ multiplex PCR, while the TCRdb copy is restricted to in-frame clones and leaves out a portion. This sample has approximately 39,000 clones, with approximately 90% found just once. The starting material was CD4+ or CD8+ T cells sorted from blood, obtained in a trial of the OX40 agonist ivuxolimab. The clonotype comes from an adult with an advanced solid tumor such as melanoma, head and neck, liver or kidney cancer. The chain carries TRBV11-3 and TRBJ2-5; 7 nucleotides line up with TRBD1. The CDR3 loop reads CASSLWGPGATGQETQYF. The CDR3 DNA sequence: TGTGCCAGCAGCTTATGGGGGCCTGGGGCGACAGGGCAAGAGACCCAGTACTTC.